Given below is one T cell receptor beta chain in context. Its specificity is unknown. This entry is derived from a study of cytomegalovirus exposure and HLA in healthy donors. About the research overall: The study's early data release held about 85 million unique TCRs from HLA-typed donors. Study results and caveats: Researchers reported in a later analysis that common viral pathogens appeared linked to several top clusters. Per a later analysis, about 18,000 TCR beta sequences showed association with HLA alleles at 0.05 false discovery rate.

CDR1 and CDR2 from the germline V gene are SGHNT and YYREEE (reference sequence). The CDR3 consists of 13 residues. V shed 8 bases and J 4 bases; nucleotides not matched to a gene: 3. In the PCR, 60 Vbeta and 13 Jbeta primers were used. In the original analysis: Unique TCR beta chains totaled some 80 million in a later count, with around 11 million of them shared. Assay: immunoSEQ multiplex PCR; the TCRdb copy retains only in-frame clones and omits some. V, J and clone size are those of that table, while D and trimming were read from the DNA. The table has 120,000 to 150,000 clones, 60% to 80% seen once.

The TCR was taken from a woman aged 25-40 years in good health and CMV-seronegative. The sample consisted of PBMCs. The V and J genes are TRBV5-4 and TRBJ2-2; TRBD2 aligns across 9 bases. The CDR3 loop reads CASRLAATGELFF. In DNA, the CDR3 is TGTGCCAGTCGACTAGCGGCCACCGGGGAGCTGTTTTTT.